The 4 T cell receptor beta chains given below trace back to one sample, sequenced in a study of T-cell memory formation after mild COVID-19. TCRdb reprocessed the 5' RACE reads with MiXCR, giving one entry per CDR3 protein. The data show 360,000 or so distinct CDR3 sequences, 25% to 30% seen once. Sequencing was performed on PBMCs or a T cell subset sorted from them (not recorded which). The receptor set was obtained from an adult woman who had mild COVID-19 (a few samples of this study predate the infection). Cell type and time point are not known.

This clonotype has more than one count but fewer than ten. The CDR3 DNA reads as TGTGCCAGCAGCCCCCGGACTAGCCCCACAGATACGCAGTATTTT. Translated, it gives CASSPRTSPTDTQYF. V is TRBV7-2 and J is TRBJ2-3; 8 nucleotides align to TRBD2. V trimming: 5 bases; J trimming: 2 bases; junction bases outside the gene matches: 6. This CDR3 region has 15 residues. Germline V gene lookup returns CDR1 SGHTA and CDR2 FQGNSA.

This clonotype came up a few times. The chain joins TRBV12-3 or TRBV12-4 to TRBJ2-5; weak D call: TRBD1 (6 bases). Trimming stripped 5 bases from V and 5 bases from J, with 15 bases between. CDR3 length: 14 amino acids. The chain's CDR3 is CASSLRGAQETQYF. As DNA, the CDR3 is TGTGCCAGCAGTCTCAGGGGCGCTCAGGAGACCCAGTACTTC.

This clonotype appeared a few times. V and J are TRBV12-3 or TRBV12-4 and TRBJ2-3, with 9 bases matching TRBD2. The CDR3 covers 14 residues. V shed 6 bases, J shed 0 bases, and the junction held 1 base outside the gene matches. The CDR3 protein is CASSGLASTDTQYF. CDR3 nucleotides: TGTGCCAGCAGCGGACTAGCGAGCACAGATACGCAGTATTTT.

The rearrangement uses TRBV18 and TRBJ2-1; 11 bases are a match to TRBD2. Germline V gene data show CDR1 as KGHSH and CDR2 as LQKENI. CDR3 length: 17 amino acids. The trim removed 0 bases at V and 5 bases at J, leaving 6 bases unmatched. CDR3 nucleotides: TGTGCCAGCTCACCACCCGCGACTAGCGGGGCCCACAATGAGCAGTTCTTC. This translates into CASSPPATSGAHNEQFF.